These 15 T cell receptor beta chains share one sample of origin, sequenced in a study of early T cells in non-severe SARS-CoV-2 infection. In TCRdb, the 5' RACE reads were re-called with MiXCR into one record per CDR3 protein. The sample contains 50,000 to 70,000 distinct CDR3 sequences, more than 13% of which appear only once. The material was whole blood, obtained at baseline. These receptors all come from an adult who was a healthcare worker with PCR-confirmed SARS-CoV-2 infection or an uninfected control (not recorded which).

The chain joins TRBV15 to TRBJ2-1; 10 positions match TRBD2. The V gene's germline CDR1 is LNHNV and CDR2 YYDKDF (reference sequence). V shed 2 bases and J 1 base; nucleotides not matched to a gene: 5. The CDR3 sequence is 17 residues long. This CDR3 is CATSRTISGRSYNEQFF. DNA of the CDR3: TGTGCCACCAGCAGAACGATTAGCGGGAGGTCCTACAATGAGCAGTTCTTC.

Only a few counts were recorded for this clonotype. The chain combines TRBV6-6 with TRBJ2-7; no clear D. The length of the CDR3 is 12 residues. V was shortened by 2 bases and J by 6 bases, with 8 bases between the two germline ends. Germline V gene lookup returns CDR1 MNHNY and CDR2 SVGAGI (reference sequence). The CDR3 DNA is TGTGCCAGCAGTTACCCCGAGCCCGAGCAGTACTTC. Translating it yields CASSYPEPEQYF.

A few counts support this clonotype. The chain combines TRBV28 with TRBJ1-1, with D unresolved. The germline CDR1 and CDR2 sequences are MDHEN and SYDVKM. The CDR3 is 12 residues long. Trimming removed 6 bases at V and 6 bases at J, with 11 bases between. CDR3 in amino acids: CASSLREPEAFF. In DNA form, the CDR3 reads TGTGCCAGCAGCCTTAGGGAGCCTGAAGCTTTCTTT.

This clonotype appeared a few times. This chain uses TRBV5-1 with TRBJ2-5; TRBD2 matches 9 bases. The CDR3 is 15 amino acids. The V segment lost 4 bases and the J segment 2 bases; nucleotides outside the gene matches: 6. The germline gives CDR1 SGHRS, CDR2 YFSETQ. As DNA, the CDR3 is TGCGCCAGCAGCATTTCGACTAGCGGACAAGAGACCCAGTACTTC. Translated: CASSISTSGQETQYF. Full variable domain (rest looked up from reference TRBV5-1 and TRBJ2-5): KAGVTQTPRYLIKTRGQQVTLSCSPISGHRSVSWYQQTPGQGLQFLFEYFSETQRNKGNFPGRFSGRQFSNSRSEMNVSTLELGDSALYLCASSISTSGQETQYFGPGTRLLVL.

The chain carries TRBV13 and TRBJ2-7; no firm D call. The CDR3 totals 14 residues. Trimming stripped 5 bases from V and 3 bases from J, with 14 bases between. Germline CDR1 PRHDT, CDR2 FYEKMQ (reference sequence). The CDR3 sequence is CASSHGGRIYEQYF. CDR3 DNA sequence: TGTGCCAGCAGCCACGGTGGGCGGATCTACGAGCAGTACTTC.

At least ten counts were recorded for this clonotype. The CDR3 coding sequence is TGCAGCGGACTCCTTATTGAGCAGTTCTTC. Translated, it gives CSGLLIEQFF. J is TRBJ2-1 and V is TRBV29-1; no clear D gene. The V end was cut by 7 bases, the J end by 9 bases, with 10 bases between. The length of the CDR3 is 10 residues. From germline, CDR1 is SQVTM and CDR2 ANQGSEA.

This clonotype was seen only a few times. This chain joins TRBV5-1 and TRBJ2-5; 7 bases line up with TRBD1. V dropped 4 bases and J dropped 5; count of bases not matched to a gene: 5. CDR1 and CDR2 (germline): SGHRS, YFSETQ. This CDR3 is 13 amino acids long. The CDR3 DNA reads TGCGCCAGCAGCATACAGGGGAAGGAGACCCAGTACTTC. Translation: CASSIQGKETQYF.

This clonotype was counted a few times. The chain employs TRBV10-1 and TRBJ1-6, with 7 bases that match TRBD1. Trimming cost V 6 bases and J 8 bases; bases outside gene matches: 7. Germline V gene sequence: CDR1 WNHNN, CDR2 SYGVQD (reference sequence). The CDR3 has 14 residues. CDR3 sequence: CASSSGTAYSPLHF. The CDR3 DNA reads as TGCGCCAGCAGCTCCGGGACAGCCTATTCACCCCTCCACTTT.

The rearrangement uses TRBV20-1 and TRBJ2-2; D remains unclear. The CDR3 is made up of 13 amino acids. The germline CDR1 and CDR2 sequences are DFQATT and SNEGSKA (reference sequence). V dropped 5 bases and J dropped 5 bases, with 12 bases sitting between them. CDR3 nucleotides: TGCAGTGCTCCTAGTCCGAGGACCGGGGAGCTGTTTTTT. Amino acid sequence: CSAPSPRTGELFF.

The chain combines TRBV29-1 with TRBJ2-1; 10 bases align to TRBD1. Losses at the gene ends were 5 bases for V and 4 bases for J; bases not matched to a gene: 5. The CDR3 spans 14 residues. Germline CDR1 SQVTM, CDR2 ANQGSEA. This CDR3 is CSVQRDRGYNEQFF. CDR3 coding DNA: TGCAGCGTTCAGAGGGACAGGGGTTACAATGAGCAGTTCTTC.

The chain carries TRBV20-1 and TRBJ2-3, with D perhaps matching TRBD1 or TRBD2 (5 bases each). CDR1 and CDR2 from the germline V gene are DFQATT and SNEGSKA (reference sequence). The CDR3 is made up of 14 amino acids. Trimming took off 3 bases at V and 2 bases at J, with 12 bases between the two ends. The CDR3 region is CSARPGPHTDTQYF. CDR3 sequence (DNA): TGCAGTGCTAGGCCGGGACCCCACACAGATACGCAGTATTTT.

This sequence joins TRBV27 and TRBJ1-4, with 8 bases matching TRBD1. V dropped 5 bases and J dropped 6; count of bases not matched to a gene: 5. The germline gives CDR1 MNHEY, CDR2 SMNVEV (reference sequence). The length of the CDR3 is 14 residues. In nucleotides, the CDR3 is TGTGCCAGCAGTCGACAGGGGTTTGATGAAAAACTGTTTTTT. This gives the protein CASSRQGFDEKLFF.

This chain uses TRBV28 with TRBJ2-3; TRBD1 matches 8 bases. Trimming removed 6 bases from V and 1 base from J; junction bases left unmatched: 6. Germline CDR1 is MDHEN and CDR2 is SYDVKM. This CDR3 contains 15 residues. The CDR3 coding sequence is TGTGCCAGCAGCCTAGGACAGGGCCGCACAGATACGCAGTATTTT. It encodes CASSLGQGRTDTQYF.

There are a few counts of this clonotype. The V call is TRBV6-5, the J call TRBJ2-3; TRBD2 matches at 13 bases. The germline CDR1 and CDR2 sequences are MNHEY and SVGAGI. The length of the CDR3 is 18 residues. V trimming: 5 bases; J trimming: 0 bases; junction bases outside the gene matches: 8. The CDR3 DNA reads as TGTGCCAGCAGTCAGACTAGCGGGGGGCGACCTAGCACAGATACGCAGTATTTT. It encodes CASSQTSGGRPSTDTQYF.

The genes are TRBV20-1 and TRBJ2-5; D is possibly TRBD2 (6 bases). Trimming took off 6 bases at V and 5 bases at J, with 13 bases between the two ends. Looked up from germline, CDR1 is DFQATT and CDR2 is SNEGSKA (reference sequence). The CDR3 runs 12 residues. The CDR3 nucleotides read TGCAGTGCCCCGGGACTGGGGGAGACCCAGTACTTC. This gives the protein CSAPGLGETQYF.